The subject of this entry is one T cell receptor beta chain. The ends were cut back, 4 bases at V and 0 bases at J, with 7 bases in the middle. The germline V gene has CDR1 SGDLS and CDR2 YYNGEE. The CDR3 length is 14 residues. This sample is drawn from a study of T cells in tuberculosis. As to time point: new active TB diagnosis, blood taken before or within 7 days of starting treatment. Some clones are missing from TCRdb's copy, which holds only in-frame ones; the method was immunoSEQ multiplex PCR. This table holds 30,000 to 35,000 clones, about 90% found once. The chain joins TRBV9 to TRBJ2-2; D not certain. The sequenced sample was PBMCs, obtained at tuberculosis diagnosis. This clonotype was sampled from an adult with tuberculosis. The CDR3 loop reads CASSRLSNTGELFF. In nucleotides, the CDR3 is TGTGCCAGCAGCCGTCTTTCGAACACCGGGGAGCTGTTTTTT.